The source of this TCR beta chain is a study of spatial heterogeneity in lung cancer. Overall study: Untreated early-stage non-small cell lung cancer patients, 70 to 85 in total, were the donors. Detected beta-chain sequences consistently exceeded alpha-chain sequences. The library had UMIs, and each TCR and UMI pair averaged more than ten raw reads. Points from the study as a whole: At resection, ubiquitous expanded tumor TCRs appeared in blood more than at follow-up.

TCRdb redid the calling of the 5' RACE reads with MiXCR, one entry per CDR3 protein. The sample includes about 120,000 distinct CDR3 sequences, roughly an eighth of them seen just once. Germline V gene sequence: CDR1 DFQATT, CDR2 SNEGSKA (reference sequence). The CDR3 covers 15 residues. After removal of 1 base from V and 5 bases from J, the junction contained 3 bases not matched to a gene. This clonotype was recorded a few times. No antigen is known for it. The time point: blood at routine non-recurrence follow-up after resection. In each case, whole RNA from tumor, nontumor lung or frozen PBMC was sequenced unsorted.

The receptor was derived from a male donor with early-stage non-small cell lung cancer. The rearrangement joins TRBV20-1 to TRBJ1-6, with TRBD1 identical over 9 bases. The sequenced sample was PBMCs, obtained at follow-up. CDR3 residues: CSARADRGDNSPLHF. The CDR3 DNA reads TGCAGTGCTAGAGCAGACAGGGGGGATAATTCACCCCTCCACTTT.